This T cell receptor (beta chain) was sequenced for a study of vaccination effects on CD4 cells after COVID-19. Looking at the study overall: The study sampled a couple of convalescent patients 16 days and one week before vaccination. The study, taken as a whole, reports: After vaccination, at late timepoints, clones induced by infection and by vaccine contracted markedly. Newly vaccine-induced clones made up most of the convalescents' post-vaccine spike-reactive clones.

To note about this clone: Its antigen is unknown.

The CDR3 totals 15 residues. Germline V gene data show CDR1 as LNHDA and CDR2 as SQIVND (reference sequence). V was pared by 4 bases and J by 9 bases, with 21 bases between. TCRdb's copy holds only in-frame clones and misses some; the assay was immunoSEQ multiplex PCR. The table includes 50,000 to 70,000 clones, 72% detected once. Following 10 days of culture, CD4+ T cells were isolated. This chain joins TRBV19 and TRBJ2-5; D is ambiguous. The receptor comes from a human donor who had a prior SARS-CoV-2 infection. Sequenced material: CD4+ T cells from PBMCs cultured without peptide, taken before COVID-19 vaccination. DNA for the CDR3: TGTGCCAGTAGTAGGGAAGGCGTACTCCCAGTGGCCCAGTACTTC. Its protein product is CASSREGVLPVAQYF. The full variable domain, its missing parts supplied by reference TRBV19 and TRBJ2-5, is DGGITQSPKYLFRKEGQNVTLSCEQNLNHDAMYWYRQDPGQGLRLIYYSQIVNDFQKGDIAEGYSVSREKKESFPLTVTSAQKNPTAFYLCASSREGVLPVAQYFGPGTRLLVL.